This TCR beta chain was sequenced in a study of blood T cells in healthy people across ages. The CDR3 sequence is 15 residues long. Germline assignment: CDR1 MDHEN and CDR2 SYDVKM. In its sample, this clonotype was seen a few times. The second PCR ran roughly 6 to 11 cycles with a sample-barcoded 5' primer and J-beta primers. One entry per CDR3 protein results from TCRdb running MiXCR on the 5' RACE reads. There are 780,000 or so distinct CDR3 sequences in the sample; approximately 53% occur only once, and under 50% lies in the top ten. The sequencing input was blood. This TCR was recovered from a man older than 75 in good health. The chain has TRBV28 and TRBJ2-4, with a possible D match to TRBD2 (6 bases). Near its end, the DNA agrees better with TRBJ2-5, so the J call may be wrong. In nucleotides, the CDR3 is TGTGCCAGCAACCGCTGGGAGGCGGGACGGGAGACCCAGTACTTC. It codes for CASNRWEAGRETQYF.